One sample yielded the 21 T cell receptor beta chains listed below, sequenced in a study of CD8+ T cells in alopecia areata. The treatment denotes: oral pan-JAK inhibitor, 5-10 mg twice daily. Reverse transcribed after extraction, RNA yielded cDNA as the sequencing template. Assay: immunoSEQ multiplex PCR; the TCRdb copy retains only in-frame clones and omits some. The sample shows 170,000 or so clones, about three fifths of them seen only once. Source: CD4+ T cells sorted from blood, taken at week 4, from a patient treated with tofacitinib. The receptors shown here come from a human donor with alopecia areata.

Concerning this clone itself: This specimen includes other DNA sequences encoding the same CDR3. CDR3 sequence reads: CSVDLTDTQYF. The CDR3 DNA follows: TGCAGCGTTGATCTTACAGATACGCAGTATTTT. The rearrangement joins TRBV29-1 to TRBJ2-3; the D is unclear. CDR3 length: 11 amino acids. CDR1 and CDR2 (germline): SQVTM, ANQGSEA. Trimming stripped 3 bases from V and 3 bases from J, with 4 bases between.

The chain employs TRBV4-1 and TRBJ1-2; TRBD1 aligns across 7 bases. The trim removed 0 bases at V and 5 bases at J, leaving 6 bases unmatched. This CDR3 comprises 15 residues. Germline assignment: CDR1 MGHRA and CDR2 YSYEKL. The CDR3 is CASSQERTGLYGYTF. The CDR3 DNA follows: TGCGCCAGCAGCCAAGAGCGGACAGGATTATATGGCTACACCTTC.

The chain uses TRBV29-1 and TRBJ1-2, with D tentatively TRBD1 (5 bases). Trimming took 4 bases from V and 8 from J, leaving 8 bases between them. Germline CDR1 and CDR2: SQVTM and ANQGSEA. CDR3 size: 10 residues. The CDR3 coding sequence is TGCAGCGTTGGGGAGGGGGGCTACACCTTC. Protein sequence: CSVGEGGYTF.

CDR3 loop: CASSLSRTNSPLHF. The CDR3 DNA sequence: TGCGCCAGCAGCTTGTCACGAACTAATTCACCCCTCCACTTT. The rearrangement joins TRBV4-3 to TRBJ1-6; unclear D gene. V gave up 5 bases and J gave up 6 bases, with 11 bases separating them. The CDR3 consists of 14 residues. Germline CDR1 and CDR2: LGHNA and YSLEER.

The chain uses TRBV13 and TRBJ1-5, with TRBD1 as a possible D gene (5 bases). The V end lost 3 bases, the J end lost 4 bases, and 10 bases lay between the germline ends. The CDR3 consists of 14 residues. Germline V gene lookup returns CDR1 PRHDT and CDR2 FYEKMQ (reference sequence). As DNA, the CDR3 is TGTGCCAGCAGCTTGGGGCTTGGGAATCAGCCCCAGCATTTT. Amino acid sequence: CASSLGLGNQPQHF.

This clone was detected only a few times. The V gene is TRBV29-1, the J gene TRBJ2-5; no firm D call. V lost 5 bases to trimming and J lost 7 bases, with 11 bases between them. The CDR3 consists of 11 residues. Per the germline V gene, CDR1 is SQVTM and CDR2 is ANQGSEA. The CDR3 nucleotides are TGCAGCGTTACTTCTGGGGTGACCCAGTACTTC. This translates into CSVTSGVTQYF.

This clone was seen only a few times. This sequence joins TRBV2 and TRBJ2-7; either TRBD1 or TRBD2 may supply D (6 bases each). V was shortened by 4 bases and J by 4 bases, with 17 bases between the two germline ends. Germline lookup yields CDR1 SNHLY and CDR2 FYNNEI. CDR3 size: 15 residues. This chain's CDR3 is CASSGGASRNYEQYF. CDR3 sequence (DNA): TGTGCCAGCAGTGGGGGGGCCAGCAGAAATTACGAGCAGTACTTC.

This clone was recorded only once. The chain employs TRBV11-2 and TRBJ2-1; 8 positions agree with TRBD1. The CDR3 spans 15 residues. J gave up 9 bases and V 8 bases, and 15 bases lay outside the gene matches. Germline CDR1 SGHAT, CDR2 FQNNGV. CDR3 nucleotide sequence: TGTGCCAGCGCATTCCTCGGGACAGGTGATAGTGAGCAGTTCTTC. Its protein is CASAFLGTGDSEQFF.

This sequence joins TRBV29-1 and TRBJ1-4, with a tentative D call TRBD1 (5 bases). The CDR3 has 14 residues. The germline V gene encodes CDR1 SQVTM and CDR2 ANQGSEA. Trimming cost V 5 bases and J 7 bases, with 17 bases left between them. Here the CDR3 DNA reads TGCAGCGTTCAAGGGGCGGCTAGGAGTGAAAAACTGTTTTTT. This translates into CSVQGAARSEKLFF.

This clone was detected only once. The V call is TRBV11-2, the J call TRBJ2-1; a weak D match, TRBD2 (5 bases). The V gene lost 4 bases and the J gene lost 9 bases, with 13 bases spanning the gap. The germline V gene has CDR1 SGHAT and CDR2 FQNNGV. This CDR3 region has 13 residues. This CDR3 reads CASSSLLAGEQFF. CDR3 nucleotide sequence: TGTGCCAGCAGCTCTCTCCTAGCTGGTGAGCAGTTCTTC. Full variable domain (remainder filled in from reference TRBV11-2 and TRBJ2-1): EAGVAQSPRYKIIEKRQSVAFWCNPISGHATLYWYQQILGQGPKLLIQFQNNGVVDDSQLPKDRFSAERLKGVDSTLKIQPAKLEDSAVYLCASSSLLAGEQFFGPGTRLTVL.

V usage is TRBV6-4 and J usage is TRBJ1-2; D remains ambiguous. V was pared by 8 bases and J by 2 bases, with 18 bases between. CDR3 size: 15 residues. Germline CDR1 MRHNA, CDR2 SNTAGT. The CDR3 region is CASHFRRQLNYGYTF. The CDR3 DNA sequence: TGTGCCAGCCATTTCAGGAGGCAGCTAAACTATGGCTACACCTTC.

V gene TRBV4-3 combines with J gene TRBJ2-3, with D possibly being TRBD1 (5 bases). CDR1 and CDR2 from the germline V gene are LGHNA and YSLEER. The V end was cut by 0 bases, the J end by 2 bases, with 15 bases between. The CDR3 covers 17 residues. The CDR3 DNA follows: TGCGCCAGCAGCCAAGATCTACCGGCAGGGTCCACAGATACGCAGTATTTT. Translated: CASSQDLPAGSTDTQYF.

The J gene is TRBJ2-5, the V gene TRBV2, with TRBD2 as a possible D gene (6 bases). The germline CDR1 and CDR2 sequences are SNHLY and FYNNEI. Deletions cut 4 bases from V and 2 bases from J, with 17 bases between. CDR3 length equals 16 residues. CDR3 nucleotide sequence: TGTGCCAGCAGTGTTCGGAGGGGCGCGAATCAAGAGACCCAGTACTTC. It translates to CASSVRRGANQETQYF. The complete variable domain, with remaining parts taken from reference TRBV2 and TRBJ2-5, reads EPEVTQTPSHQVTQMGQEVILRCVPISNHLYFYWYRQILGQKVEFLVSFYNNEISEKSEIFDDQFSVERPDGSNFTLKIRSTKLEDSAMYFCASSVRRGANQETQYFGPGTRLLVL.

The chain combines TRBV6-1 with TRBJ1-1; a possible D gene is TRBD1 (6 bases). CDR1 and CDR2 from the germline V gene are MNHNS and SASEGT. Trimming left V 4 bases short and J 5 bases short, with 14 bases between. CDR3 length: 14 amino acids. This CDR3 is CASSVVQGWTEAFF. For the CDR3, the DNA is TGTGCCAGCAGTGTGGTACAGGGCTGGACTGAAGCTTTCTTT.

Details on this clone: Other DNA sequences in the sample encode the same CDR3. The chain carries TRBV11-2 and TRBJ2-7; TRBD1 is a possible D gene (5 bases). Germline V gene lookup returns CDR1 SGHAT and CDR2 FQNNGV. The CDR3 extends over 12 amino acids. Trimming removed 4 bases from V and 4 bases from J, with 8 bases in between. CDR3 coding DNA: TGTGCCAGCAGCTCGCAGGGATACGAGCAGTACTTC. This gives the protein CASSSQGYEQYF.

V gene TRBV2 combines with J gene TRBJ2-7; D possibly corresponds to TRBD1 (5 bases). The V gene's germline CDR1 is SNHLY and CDR2 FYNNEI. The V and J ends lost 3 bases and 0 bases respectively, with 9 bases between them. The CDR3 spans 14 residues. CDR3 residues: CASSDRVSSYEQYF. The DNA of the CDR3 is TGTGCCAGCAGTGACAGGGTGAGCTCCTACGAGCAGTACTTC.

The chain combines TRBV6-5 with TRBJ2-1; D is unresolved. The V gene's germline CDR1 is MNHEY and CDR2 SVGAGI. The V end was cut by 2 bases, the J end by 5 bases, with 10 bases between. This CDR3 contains 14 residues. CDR3 coding DNA: TGTGCCAGCAGTTACGGTCCAGGTCACAATGAGCAGTTCTTC. It specifies CASSYGPGHNEQFF.

The rearrangement joins TRBV29-1 to TRBJ1-5, with D perhaps matching TRBD1 (5 bases). The V gene lost 4 bases and the J gene lost 4 bases, with 11 bases spanning the gap. CDR1 is SQVTM, CDR2 ANQGSEA, per germline. The CDR3 sequence is 13 residues long. CDR3 sequence: CSVGPGPNQPQHF. The CDR3 bases are TGCAGCGTTGGACCGGGACCTAATCAGCCCCAGCATTTT. Using reference TRBV29-1 and TRBJ1-5 for the parts outside the CDR3, the full variable domain is SAVISQKPSRDICQRGTSLTIQCQVDSQVTMMFWYRQQPGQSLTLIATANQGSEATYESGFVIDKFPISRPNLTFSTLTVSNMSPEDSSIYLCSVGPGPNQPQHFGDGTRLSIL.

This clone was seen a handful of times. The CDR3 DNA follows: TGTGCCAGCTCGGGACAGGGGGCCCAGCCCCAGCATTTT. Its protein product is CASSGQGAQPQHF. The chain has TRBV18 and TRBJ1-5; TRBD1 matches 12 bases. The V gene end was trimmed by 6 bases and the J gene end by 7 bases; junction bases not matched to a gene: 1. CDR3 length equals 13 residues. Germline CDR1 is KGHSH and CDR2 is LQKENI.

This clone turned up a few times. V usage is TRBV14 and J usage is TRBJ2-3; TRBD2 aligns across 14 bases. The ends lost 4 bases at V and 4 bases at J; junction bases unmatched: 1. From germline, CDR1 is SGHDN and CDR2 FVKESK. This CDR3 contains 15 residues. CDR3 sequence: CASSLGLAGADTQYF. CDR3 nucleotides: TGTGCCAGCAGCCTGGGACTAGCGGGGGCAGATACGCAGTATTTT.

This clone was counted a single time. This chain connects TRBV5-1 to TRBJ1-1; D not resolved. V lost 0 bases and J lost 0, with 6 bases in between. Germline V gene data show CDR1 as SGHRS and CDR2 as YFSETQ. This CDR3 comprises 14 residues. CDR3 DNA sequence: TGCGCCAGCAGCTTGGGTGAGGTGAACACTGAAGCTTTCTTT. Protein sequence: CASSLGEVNTEAFF. Combining the CDR3 with reference TRBV5-1 and TRBJ1-1 gives the whole variable domain KAGVTQTPRYLIKTRGQQVTLSCSPISGHRSVSWYQQTPGQGLQFLFEYFSETQRNKGNFPGRFSGRQFSNSRSEMNVSTLELGDSALYLCASSLGEVNTEAFFGQGTRLTVV.